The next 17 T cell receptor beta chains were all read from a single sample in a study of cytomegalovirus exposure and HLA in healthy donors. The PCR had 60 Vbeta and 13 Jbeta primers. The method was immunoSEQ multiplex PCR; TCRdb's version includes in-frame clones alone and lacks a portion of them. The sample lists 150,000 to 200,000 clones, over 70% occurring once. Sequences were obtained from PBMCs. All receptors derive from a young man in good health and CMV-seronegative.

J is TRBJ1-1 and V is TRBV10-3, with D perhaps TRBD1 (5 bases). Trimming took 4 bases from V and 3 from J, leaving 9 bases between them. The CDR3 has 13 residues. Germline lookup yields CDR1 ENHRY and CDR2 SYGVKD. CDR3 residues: CAISGGGHTEAFF. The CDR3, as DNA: TGTGCCATCAGTGGGGGGGGTCACACTGAAGCTTTCTTT.

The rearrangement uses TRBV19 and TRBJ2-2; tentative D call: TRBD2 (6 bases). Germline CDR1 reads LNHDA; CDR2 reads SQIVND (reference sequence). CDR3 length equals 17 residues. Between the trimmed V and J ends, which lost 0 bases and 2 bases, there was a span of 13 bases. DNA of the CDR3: TGTGCCAGTAGTATAGATCATGGAGGGGAAAACACCGGGGAGCTGTTTTTT. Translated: CASSIDHGGENTGELFF. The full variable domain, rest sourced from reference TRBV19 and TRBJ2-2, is DGGITQSPKYLFRKEGQNVTLSCEQNLNHDAMYWYRQDPGQGLRLIYYSQIVNDFQKGDIAEGYSVSREKKESFPLTVTSAQKNPTAFYLCASSIDHGGENTGELFFGEGSRLTVL.

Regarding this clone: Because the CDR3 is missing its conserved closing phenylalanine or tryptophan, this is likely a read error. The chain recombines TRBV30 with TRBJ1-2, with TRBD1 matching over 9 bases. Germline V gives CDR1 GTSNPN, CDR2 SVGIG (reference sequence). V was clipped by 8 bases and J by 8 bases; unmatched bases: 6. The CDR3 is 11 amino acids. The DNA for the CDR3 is TGTGCCCGGGGACAGGGCTGGGGCTACACCCTC. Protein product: CARGQGWGYTL.

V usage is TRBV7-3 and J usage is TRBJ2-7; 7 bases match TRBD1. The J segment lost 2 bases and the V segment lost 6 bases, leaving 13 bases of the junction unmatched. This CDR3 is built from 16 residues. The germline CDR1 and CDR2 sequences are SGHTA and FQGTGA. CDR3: CASSLAGTVDAYEQYF. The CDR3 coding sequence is TGTGCCAGCAGTTTGGCAGGGACAGTAGACGCCTACGAGCAGTACTTC.

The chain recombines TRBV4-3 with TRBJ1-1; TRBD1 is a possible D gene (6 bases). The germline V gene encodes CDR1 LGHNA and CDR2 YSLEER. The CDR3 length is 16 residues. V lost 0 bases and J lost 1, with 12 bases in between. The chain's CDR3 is CASSQDMGASNTEAFF. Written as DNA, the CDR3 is TGCGCCAGCAGCCAAGATATGGGGGCCTCGAACACTGAAGCTTTCTTT.

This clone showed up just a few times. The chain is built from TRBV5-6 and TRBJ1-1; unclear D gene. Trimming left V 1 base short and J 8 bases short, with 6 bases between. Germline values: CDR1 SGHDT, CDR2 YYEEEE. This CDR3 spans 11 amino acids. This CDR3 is CASSLLGEAFF. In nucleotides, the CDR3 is TGTGCCAGCAGCTTGCTCGGGGAAGCTTTCTTT.

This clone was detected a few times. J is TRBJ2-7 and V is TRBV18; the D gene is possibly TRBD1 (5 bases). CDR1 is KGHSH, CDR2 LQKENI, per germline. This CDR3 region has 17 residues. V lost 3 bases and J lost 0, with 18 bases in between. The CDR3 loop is CASSPPGPERLSYEQYF. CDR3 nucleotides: TGTGCCAGCTCACCCCCAGGGCCGGAGAGACTCTCCTACGAGCAGTACTTC.

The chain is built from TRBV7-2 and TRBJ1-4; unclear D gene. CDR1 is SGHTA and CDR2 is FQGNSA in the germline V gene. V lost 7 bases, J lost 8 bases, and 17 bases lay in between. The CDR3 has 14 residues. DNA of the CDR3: TGTGCCAGCACCAGAGGAACTATGCAGGAAAAACTGTTTTTT. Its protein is CASTRGTMQEKLFF.

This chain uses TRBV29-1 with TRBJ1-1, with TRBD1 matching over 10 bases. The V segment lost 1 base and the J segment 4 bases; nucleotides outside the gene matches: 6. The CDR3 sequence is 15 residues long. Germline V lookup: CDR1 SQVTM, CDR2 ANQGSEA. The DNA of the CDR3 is TGCAGCGTTGAAGCGACAGGGGGCGAATCCACTGAAGCTTTCTTT. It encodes CSVEATGGESTEAFF.

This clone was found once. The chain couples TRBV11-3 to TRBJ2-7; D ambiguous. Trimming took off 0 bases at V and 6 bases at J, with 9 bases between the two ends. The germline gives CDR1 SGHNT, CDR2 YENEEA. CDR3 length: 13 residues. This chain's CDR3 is CASSLDPQREQYF. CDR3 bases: TGTGCCAGCAGCTTAGATCCCCAGCGCGAGCAGTACTTC.

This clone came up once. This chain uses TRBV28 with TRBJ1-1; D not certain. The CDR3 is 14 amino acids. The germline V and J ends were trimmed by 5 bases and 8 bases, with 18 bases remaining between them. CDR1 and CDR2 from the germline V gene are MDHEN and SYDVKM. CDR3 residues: CASSPNLGLLEAFF. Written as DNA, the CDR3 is TGTGCCAGCAGTCCCAACCTCGGACTGTTAGAAGCTTTCTTT.

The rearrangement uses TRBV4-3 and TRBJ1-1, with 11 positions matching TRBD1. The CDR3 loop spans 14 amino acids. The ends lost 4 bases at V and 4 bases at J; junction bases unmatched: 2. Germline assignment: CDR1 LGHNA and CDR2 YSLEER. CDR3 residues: CASSPGTGGTEAFF. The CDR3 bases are TGCGCCAGCAGCCCCGGGACAGGGGGCACTGAAGCTTTCTTT.

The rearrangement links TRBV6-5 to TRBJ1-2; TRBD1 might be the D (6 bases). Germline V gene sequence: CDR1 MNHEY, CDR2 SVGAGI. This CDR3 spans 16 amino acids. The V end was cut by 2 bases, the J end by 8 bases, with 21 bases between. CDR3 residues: CASSYVPPGGRDGYTF. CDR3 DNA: TGTGCCAGCAGTTACGTCCCACCGGGGGGCAGGGACGGCTACACCTTC.

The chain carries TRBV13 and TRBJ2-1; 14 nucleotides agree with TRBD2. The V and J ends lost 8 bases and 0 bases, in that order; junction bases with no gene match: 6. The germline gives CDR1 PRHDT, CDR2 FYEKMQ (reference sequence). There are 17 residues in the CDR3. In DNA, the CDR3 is TGTGCCAGCTCGGGACTAGCGGGAGAAAGCTCCTACAATGAGCAGTTCTTC. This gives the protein CASSGLAGESSYNEQFF.

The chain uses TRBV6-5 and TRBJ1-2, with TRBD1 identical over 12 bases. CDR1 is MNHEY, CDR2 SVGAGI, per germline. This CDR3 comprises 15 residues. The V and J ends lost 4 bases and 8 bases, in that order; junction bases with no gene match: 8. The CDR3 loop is CASSSPGQGARGYTF. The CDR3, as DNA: TGTGCCAGCAGTTCCCCGGGACAGGGGGCGCGAGGCTACACCTTC.

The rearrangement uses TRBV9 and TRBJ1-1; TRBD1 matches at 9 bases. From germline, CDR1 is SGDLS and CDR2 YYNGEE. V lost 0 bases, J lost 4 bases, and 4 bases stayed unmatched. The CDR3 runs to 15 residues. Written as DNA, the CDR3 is TGTGCCAGCAGCGTAGGGGGACAGGGTCGCACTGAAGCTTTCTTT. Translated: CASSVGGQGRTEAFF.

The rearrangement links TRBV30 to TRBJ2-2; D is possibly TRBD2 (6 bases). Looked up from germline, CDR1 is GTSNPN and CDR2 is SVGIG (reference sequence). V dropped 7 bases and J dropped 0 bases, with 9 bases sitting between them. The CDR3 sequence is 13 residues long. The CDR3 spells CASGTPNTGELFF. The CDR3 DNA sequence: TGTGCCTCTGGGACTCCGAACACCGGGGAGCTGTTTTTT.